Included here is one T cell receptor (beta chain) sequence, with context. The germline V and J ends were trimmed by 4 bases and 2 bases, with 8 bases remaining between them. CDR1 and CDR2 from the germline V gene are ENHRY and SYGVKD. The CDR3 extends over 13 amino acids. This sample was taken from a study of blood T cell repertoires in COVID-19. Libraries were prepared by immunoSEQ multiplex PCR; TCRdb keeps only in-frame clonotypes and omits some of them. The sample consists of roughly 60,000 clones, about 86% of them appearing once. The J gene is TRBJ1-1, the V gene TRBV10-3, with D maybe TRBD1 (5 bases). Sequencing was performed on peripheral blood. The TCR sequence derives from a man aged 35 to 55 with acute or convalescent COVID-19. CDR3 sequence (DNA): TGTGCCATCAGTGGGACACCTAACACTGAAGCTTTCTTT. It specifies CAISGTPNTEAFF.